Listed below are T cell receptor beta chains from one sample, sequenced in a study of T cell responses to AZD1222 COVID-19 vaccine. Sequencing used immunoSEQ multiplex PCR; TCRdb keeps in-frame clones, though not all of them. Of approximately 81,000 clones detected, about 80% appear once; the ten largest clones hold about 1.3%. Sequencing was performed on peripheral blood, taken 28 days after the second AZD1222 dose. These receptors originate from an adult who received the AZD1222 COVID-19 vaccine. CDR3s include the opening cysteine and the closing phenylalanine or tryptophan. D genes are given only for firm matches. Not all rows give a size; the values are once, few, many and, for expanded clones, a class.

cdr3_nt cdr3_aa cdr3_length v_call d_call j_call clone_size
TGTGCCAGCAGTACCCACGGACAGACAGCTAACTATGGCTACACCTTC CASSTHGQTANYGYTF 16 TRBV27 NA TRBJ1-2 NA
TGTGCCAGCAGCTTAGAGAGAGGGGGCTACACCTTC CASSLERGGYTF 12 TRBV7-9 NA TRBJ1-2 NA
TGTGCCAGCAGTCCCGGAGGGGACTACTACAATGAGCAGTTCTTC CASSPGGDYYNEQFF 15 TRBV28 TRBD2 TRBJ2-1 NA
TGTGCCAGCAGCTTGCGTTTACCGATATCGGCCGAGCAGTACTTC CASSLRLPISAEQYF 15 TRBV7-2 NA TRBJ2-7 NA
TGTGCCAGCACCTTATTGGGGACAGGGGGCGACATCGCCAAAAACATTCAGTACTTC CASTLLGTGGDIAKNIQYF 19 TRBV27 TRBD1 TRBJ2-4 NA
TGTGCCATCAGTGAAGACAGGGGCTCTGGAAACACCATATATTTT CAISEDRGSGNTIYF 15 TRBV10-3 TRBD1 TRBJ1-3 NA
TGTGCCAGCACCTCGTCAGGGAGTGGCTACACCTTC CASTSSGSGYTF 12 TRBV28 NA TRBJ1-2 NA
TGTGCCAGCAGTTTCGGACAGGGGTTAGTACTGGTCGGCACAGATACGCAGTATTTT CASSFGQGLVLVGTDTQYF 19 TRBV28 TRBD1 TRBJ2-3 NA
TGCGCCAGCAGCCAAAGGGTGGGCACTGAAGCTTTCTTT CASSQRVGTEAFF 13 TRBV4-1 NA TRBJ1-1 NA
TGCGCCAGCAGCCCCCCGGGACAGGGGGTCCTGGGAGCTTTCTTT CASSPPGQGVLGAFF 15 TRBV5-1 TRBD1 TRBJ1-1 NA
TGTGCCAGTAGTAGGGGCGCCGATGAAAAACTGTTTTTT CASSRGADEKLFF 13 TRBV19 NA TRBJ1-4 NA
TGTGCCAGCAGTTACTCGGGGTGGGCAGGCAAATCGAACACTGAAGCTTTCTTT CASSYSGWAGKSNTEAFF 18 TRBV6-2/TRBV6-3 NA TRBJ1-1 NA
TGTGCCAGCAGCCAAGATCGTGGATGGTATGGCTACACCTTC CASSQDRGWYGYTF 14 TRBV3-1/TRBV3-2 NA TRBJ1-2 NA
TGTGCCAGCAGTTTCGGACAGTTTAACACTGAAGCTTTCTTT CASSFGQFNTEAFF 14 TRBV28 NA TRBJ1-1 few
TGTGCCAGCAGCGTAGAGGGTAGCGGACAGGGGCCCTACGAGCAGTACTTC CASSVEGSGQGPYEQYF 17 TRBV9 TRBD1 TRBJ2-7 NA
TGTGCCAGCAGTGGGACTAGCGCCTACGAGCAGTACTTC CASSGTSAYEQYF 13 TRBV7-9 TRBD2 TRBJ2-7 few
TGTGCCAGCAGCTTGGGGACTGGAAACAATGAGCAGTTCTTC CASSLGTGNNEQFF 14 TRBV7-2 NA TRBJ2-1 NA
TGTGCCAGCAGTTTAAATGGCTATGGCTACACCTTC CASSLNGYGYTF 12 TRBV28 NA TRBJ1-2 NA
TGTGCCAGCAGCTTACGACTAGCGGGGACCACAGATACGCAGTATTTT CASSLRLAGTTDTQYF 16 TRBV3-1/TRBV3-2 TRBD2 TRBJ2-3 few
TGTGCCAGCAGCCCAATACGGACTAGCGGAAGTTCCTACGAGCAGTACTTC CASSPIRTSGSSYEQYF 17 TRBV4-2 TRBD2 TRBJ2-7 NA
TGTGCCAGCAGCTTAGCGTCGGGAGGTGAAGCTTTCTTT CASSLASGGEAFF 13 TRBV7-2 NA TRBJ1-1 NA
TGTGCCAGCAGCTTAACTAGTGACGGGGACTATGAGCAGTTCTTC CASSLTSDGDYEQFF 15 TRBV7-2 NA TRBJ2-1 NA
TGTGCCAGCAGTGCCGGGTCCCGCGGGGAGCAGTACTTC CASSAGSRGEQYF 13 TRBV12-3/TRBV12-4 NA TRBJ2-7 few
TGTGCCAGCCCTCATGTCAGGGAAACCCCGCCTCGACCTCAGCCCCAGCATTTT CASPHVRETPPRPQPQHF 18 TRBV27 NA TRBJ1-5 few